A single sample gave rise to the 27 T cell receptor beta chains below, sequenced in a study of T cell repertoires in cytomegalovirus infection. TCRdb ran MiXCR on the reads and lists one entry per CDR3 protein. Of more than 400,000 distinct CDR3 sequences detected, about a quarter appear once; the ten largest clones hold under 15%. Sequencing was carried out using PBMCs. These receptors came from a human donor in good health (CMV status not recorded). Some clones in this sample may be carry-over from other donors' samples.

The chain carries TRBV5-1 and TRBJ2-1; TRBD2 aligns across 10 bases. Germline CDR1 and CDR2: SGHRS and YFSETQ. J gave up 6 bases and V 3 bases, and 12 bases lay outside the gene matches. CDR3 length: 17 amino acids. CDR3 region: CASSYPSGSGVGNEQFF. The CDR3 DNA sequence: TGCGCCAGCAGCTACCCTAGCGGGAGTGGGGTTGGCAATGAGCAGTTCTTC.

The chain carries TRBV19 and TRBJ2-7; 8 bases align to TRBD2. J was trimmed by 6 bases and V by 1 base; bases with no gene match: 5. The CDR3 sequence is 14 residues long. Per the germline V gene, CDR1 is LNHDA and CDR2 is SQIVND (reference sequence). The CDR3 DNA is TGTGCCAGTAGTATAGTTAGCGGGAATTTCGAGCAGTACTTC. Protein product: CASSIVSGNFEQYF.

This clonotype has a count of ten or more. The chain couples TRBV7-6 to TRBJ2-6; no clear D gene. CDR1 and CDR2 (germline): SGHVS, FNYEAQ. This CDR3 contains 19 residues. V lost 1 base, J lost 0 bases, and 16 bases lay in between. The CDR3 nucleotides are TGTGCCAGCAGCTTAGATGTGTACGAGACCGCCTCTGGGGCCAACGTCCTGACTTTC. Translated, it gives CASSLDVYETASGANVLTF.

V and J are TRBV2 and TRBJ2-6, with TRBD2 matching 14 bases. Germline V lookup: CDR1 SNHLY, CDR2 FYNNEI. Trimming cost V 1 base and J 4 bases; bases outside gene matches: 15. The CDR3 consists of 22 residues. This chain's CDR3 is CASSEVDPGLAGDEPGANVLTF. DNA of the CDR3: TGTGCCAGCAGTGAAGTGGACCCGGGACTAGCGGGAGACGAACCCGGGGCCAACGTCCTGACTTTC.

The V gene is TRBV7-2, the J gene TRBJ1-2, with D possibly TRBD1 on 5 matching bases. Germline V lookup: CDR1 SGHTA, CDR2 FQGNSA. The CDR3 has 14 residues. Trimming stripped 1 base from V and 4 bases from J, with 10 bases between. The CDR3 DNA sequence: TGTGCCAGCAGCTTAGATCGGGGCCCCTATGGCTACACCTTC. Translated: CASSLDRGPYGYTF.

V gene TRBV7-2 combines with J gene TRBJ2-7; no clear D gene. V shed 2 bases and J shed 2 bases, with 7 bases lying between them. CDR3 length equals 13 residues. CDR1 SGHTA and CDR2 FQGNSA come from the germline V gene. The CDR3, as DNA: TGTGCCAGCAGCTTAAGTCCAGCCTACGAGCAGTACGTC. This translates into CASSLSPAYEQYV.

V and J are TRBV29-1 and TRBJ2-2; D perhaps matches TRBD2 (5 bases). Germline lookup yields CDR1 SQVTM and CDR2 ANQGSEA. The length of the CDR3 is 14 residues. The V gene lost 1 base and the J gene lost 4 bases, with 10 bases spanning the gap. The CDR3 DNA is TGCAGCGTTGAAGCGCAGCGGAGCACCGGGGAGCTGTTTTTT. It translates to CSVEAQRSTGELFF.

The genes are TRBV30 and TRBJ1-5; TRBD1 is a possible D gene (5 bases). Between the trimmed V and J ends, which lost 4 bases and 0 bases, there was a span of 7 bases. The germline V gene encodes CDR1 GTSNPN and CDR2 SVGIG (reference sequence). This CDR3 region has 13 residues. This chain's CDR3 is CAWTGNSNQPQHF. For the CDR3, the DNA is TGTGCCTGGACAGGGAATAGCAATCAGCCCCAGCATTTT.

This clonotype was recorded at least ten times. The rearrangement joins TRBV7-2 to TRBJ1-1; the D gene is possibly TRBD1 (5 bases). V lost 5 bases and J 5 bases, leaving 15 bases between the germline ends. The CDR3 covers 14 residues. Germline CDR1 SGHTA, CDR2 FQGNSA. Written as DNA, the CDR3 is TGTGCCAGCAGCCCTAGTTGGGCAGGGACTGAAGCTTTCTTT. This codes for CASSPSWAGTEAFF.

There are a few counts of this clonotype. J is TRBJ2-3 and V is TRBV12-3 or TRBV12-4, with 12 bases that match TRBD2. CDR3 length: 17 residues. V dropped 0 bases and J dropped 4; count of bases not matched to a gene: 5. CDR3 loop: CASSLAQTSGSSDTQYF. CDR3 DNA: TGTGCCAGCAGTTTAGCGCAGACTAGCGGGAGCTCAGATACGCAGTATTTT.

This clonotype has at least ten counts. The chain's CDR3 is CASSSHYSGDLSGELFF. In nucleotides, the CDR3 is TGTGCCAGCAGCTCCCACTACTCGGGAGATTTGTCCGGGGAGCTGTTTTTT. The chain combines TRBV7-6 with TRBJ2-2; D possibly corresponds to TRBD2 (6 bases). CDR3 length equals 17 residues. CDR1 is SGHVS, CDR2 FNYEAQ, per germline. Trimming left V 4 bases short and J 6 bases short, with 21 bases between. Full variable domain (remainder filled in from reference TRBV7-6 and TRBJ2-2): GAGVSQSPRYKVTKRGQDVALRCDPISGHVSLYWYRQALGQGPEFLTYFNYEAQQDKSGLPNDRFSAERPEGSISTLTIQRTEQRDSAMYRCASSSHYSGDLSGELFFGEGSRLTVL.

V and J are TRBV10-3 and TRBJ2-1; D possibly corresponds to TRBD2 (5 bases). Germline V lookup: CDR1 ENHRY, CDR2 SYGVKD. The CDR3 contains 15 residues. Trimming removed 5 bases at V and 7 bases at J, with 18 bases between. The CDR3 sequence: CAISIGLDSGNEQFF. The DNA for the CDR3 is TGTGCCATCAGTATCGGACTGGATTCCGGGAATGAGCAGTTCTTC.

This clonotype has a handful of counts. The chain links TRBV24-1 to TRBJ2-1; 7 positions agree with TRBD1. CDR3 length: 12 residues. The germline V gene has CDR1 KGHDR and CDR2 SFDVKD. Unmatched junction bases numbered 2, after V lost 8 bases and J lost 5 bases. The CDR3 DNA sequence: TGTGCCACCATGGGACAGAACAATGAGCAGTTCTTC. Amino acids: CATMGQNNEQFF.

The rearrangement uses TRBV5-1 and TRBJ2-3; 8 nucleotides align to TRBD1. Germline V gene sequence: CDR1 SGHRS, CDR2 YFSETQ. V was pared by 4 bases and J by 6 bases, with 10 bases of the junction left unmatched. The CDR3 spans 15 residues. DNA of the CDR3: TGCGCCAGCAGCGGGGGGACAGGCGCCTTGGATACGCAGTATTTT. It is translated as CASSGGTGALDTQYF.

This sequence joins TRBV12-3 or TRBV12-4 and TRBJ1-2; D is unresolved. V was cut by 0 bases and J by 9 bases, with 11 bases left in between. The CDR3 has 13 amino acids. The CDR3 sequence is CASSLAGRWSYTF. The DNA for the CDR3 is TGTGCCAGCAGTTTAGCGGGCAGGTGGAGCTACACCTTC.

This clonotype was detected many times. The rearrangement links TRBV7-2 to TRBJ1-2, with D tentatively TRBD1 (6 bases). CDR3 size: 14 residues. The V gene lost 7 bases and the J gene lost 0 bases, with 12 bases spanning the gap. Germline CDR1 reads SGHTA; CDR2 reads FQGNSA. The CDR3 is CASTPTGSNYGYTF. The CDR3 nucleotides are TGTGCCAGCACCCCGACAGGTTCTAACTATGGCTACACCTTC.

CDR3 protein: CATSRVVSGTDTQYF. CDR3 sequence (DNA): TGTGCCACCAGCAGAGTTGTTAGCGGCACAGATACGCAGTATTTT. The J gene is TRBJ2-3, the V gene TRBV15, with D possibly TRBD2 on 5 matching bases. V shed 1 base and J shed 1 base, with 9 bases lying between them. The CDR3 length is 15 residues. Germline V lookup: CDR1 LNHNV, CDR2 YYDKDF (reference sequence).

This clonotype was detected many times. The chain joins TRBV7-6 to TRBJ2-1; no reliable D call. CDR1 and CDR2 (germline): SGHVS, FNYEAQ. CDR3 size: 14 residues. Trimming removed 0 bases at V and 5 bases at J, with 8 bases between. Here the CDR3 reads CASSLAYLDNEQFF. The CDR3 nucleotides are TGTGCCAGCAGCTTAGCGTACCTTGACAATGAGCAGTTCTTC. The full variable domain, rest sourced from reference TRBV7-6 and TRBJ2-1, is GAGVSQSPRYKVTKRGQDVALRCDPISGHVSLYWYRQALGQGPEFLTYFNYEAQQDKSGLPNDRFSAERPEGSISTLTIQRTEQRDSAMYRCASSLAYLDNEQFFGPGTRLTVL.

This rearrangement joins TRBV12-3 or TRBV12-4 to TRBJ1-2; TRBD1 might be the D (6 bases). This CDR3 comprises 14 residues. V was shortened by 4 bases and J by 2 bases, with 11 bases between the two germline ends. The CDR3 here is CASSWAGVNYGYTF. Here the CDR3 DNA reads TGTGCCAGCAGTTGGGCAGGGGTGAACTATGGCTACACCTTC.

This chain joins TRBV5-4 and TRBJ1-2; D is unclear. The CDR3 consists of 13 residues. Germline V gives CDR1 SGHNT, CDR2 YYREEE (reference sequence). V was trimmed by 1 base and J by 4 bases, leaving 8 bases between them. The CDR3 loop reads CASSLSSFYGYTF. CDR3 nucleotide sequence: TGTGCCAGCAGCTTGTCGAGCTTCTATGGCTACACCTTC. Together with reference TRBV5-4 and TRBJ1-2, the CDR3 gives the full variable domain: ETGVTQSPTHLIKTRGQQVTLRCSSQSGHNTVSWYQQALGQGPQFIFQYYREEENGRGNFPPRFSGLQFPNYSSELNVNALELDDSALYLCASSLSSFYGYTFGSGTRLTVV.

The sample holds many counts of this clonotype. The CDR3, as DNA: TGTGCCAGCAGCCTGATCGACAGCACCTACAATGAGCAGTTCTTC. The encoded protein is CASSLIDSTYNEQFF. The genes are TRBV7-2 and TRBJ2-1; D might be TRBD1 (5 bases). The V end was cut by 5 bases, the J end by 2 bases, with 13 bases between. CDR1 and CDR2 (germline): SGHTA, FQGNSA. This CDR3 has 15 residues.

This clonotype was seen a handful of times. V is TRBV6-5 and J is TRBJ2-7, with D maybe TRBD1 (6 bases). The CDR3 runs to 15 residues. Germline CDR1 MNHEY, CDR2 SVGAGI. V was pared by 6 bases and J by 0 bases, with 15 bases between. CDR3 coding DNA: TGTGCCAGCAGAAGGGACATCAAAGACTCCTACGAGCAGTACTTC. Translated, it gives CASRRDIKDSYEQYF.

In its sample, this clonotype was seen a few times. V gene TRBV19 combines with J gene TRBJ2-7, with D possibly matching TRBD2 (6 bases). Trimming cost V 5 bases and J 0 bases, with 14 bases left between them. Germline V lookup: CDR1 LNHDA, CDR2 SQIVND (reference sequence). CDR3 length equals 15 residues. The CDR3 coding sequence is TGTGCCAGTAGTTTCGCGGGGCAGATCTCCTACGAGCAGTACTTC. This translates into CASSFAGQISYEQYF.

This clonotype appeared a few times. The rearrangement uses TRBV11-2 and TRBJ2-7; maybe TRBD2 (6 bases). V gave up 5 bases and J gave up 4 bases, with 12 bases separating them. This CDR3 is 13 amino acids long. Per the germline V gene, CDR1 is SGHAT and CDR2 is FQNNGV. CDR3 in amino acids: CASSRWGRYEQYV. For the CDR3, the DNA is TGTGCCAGCAGCCGCTGGGGGAGGTACGAGCAGTACGTC.

The chain employs TRBV7-4 and TRBJ1-5; 7 bases are a match to TRBD1. V trimming: 0 bases; J trimming: 4 bases; junction bases outside the gene matches: 6. Germline V CDR1 and CDR2: SGHVT, SQSDAQ. The CDR3 runs 16 residues. The CDR3 region is CASSLASGGGNQPQHF. The CDR3 DNA follows: TGTGCCAGCAGCTTAGCGTCAGGGGGGGGGAATCAGCCCCAGCATTTT. The complete variable domain, with remaining parts taken from reference TRBV7-4 and TRBJ1-5, reads GAGVSQSPRYKVAKRGRDVALRCDSISGHVTLYWYRQTLGQGSEVLTYSQSDAQRDKSGRPSGRFSAERPERSVSTLKIQRTEQGDSAVYLCASSLASGGGNQPQHFGDGTRLSIL.

The chain carries TRBV27 and TRBJ2-5; 8 bases agree with TRBD2. Germline CDR1 reads MNHEY; CDR2 reads SMNVEV (reference sequence). The CDR3 is 17 amino acids. J was trimmed by 4 bases and V by 5 bases; bases with no gene match: 15. For the CDR3, the DNA is TGTGCCAGCAGTCCATTACAAGGACTAGCCCCGGGAGAGACCCAGTACTTC. Translating it yields CASSPLQGLAPGETQYF.

This chain links TRBV10-3 with TRBJ1-5; D is uncertain. The germline V gene encodes CDR1 ENHRY and CDR2 SYGVKD. This CDR3 comprises 14 residues. V lost 0 bases and J 7 bases, leaving 10 bases between the germline ends. This CDR3 is CAISESAGGQPQHF. CDR3 sequence (DNA): TGTGCCATCAGTGAGTCCGCGGGCGGGCAGCCCCAGCATTTT.